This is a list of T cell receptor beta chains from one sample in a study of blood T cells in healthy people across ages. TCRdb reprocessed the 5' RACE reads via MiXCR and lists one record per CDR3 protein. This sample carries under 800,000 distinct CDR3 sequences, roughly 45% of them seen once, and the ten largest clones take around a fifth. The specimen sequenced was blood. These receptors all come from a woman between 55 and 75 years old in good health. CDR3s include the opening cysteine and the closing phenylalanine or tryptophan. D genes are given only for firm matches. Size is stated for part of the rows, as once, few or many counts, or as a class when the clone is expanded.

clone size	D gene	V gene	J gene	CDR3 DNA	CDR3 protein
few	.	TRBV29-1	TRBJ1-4	TGCAGCGTTGAAGAGGGGGCGCATAATGAAAAACTGTTTTTT	CSVEEGAHNEKLFF
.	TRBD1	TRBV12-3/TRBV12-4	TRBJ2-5	TGTGCCAGCAGCCCCGGGACAGGGCATGAGACCCAGTACTTC	CASSPGTGHETQYF
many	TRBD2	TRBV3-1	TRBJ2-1	TGTGCCAGCAGCCAACAGTCGGGACTAGCGGGGAATGAGCAGTTCTTC	CASSQQSGLAGNEQFF
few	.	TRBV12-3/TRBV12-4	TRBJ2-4	TGTGCCAGCAGACCCGGTTCGGGCATTCAGTACTTC	CASRPGSGIQYF
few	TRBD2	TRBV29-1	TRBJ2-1	TGCAGCGTTGAAGGGTCCAGCGGGGTACAGTTATACAATGAGCAGTTCTTC	CSVEGSSGVQLYNEQFF
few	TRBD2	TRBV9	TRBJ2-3	TGTGCCAGCAGCGTAGTCCCTAGCGGGGGATTTAGCACAGATACGCAGTATTTT	CASSVVPSGGFSTDTQYF
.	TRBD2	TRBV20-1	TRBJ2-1	TGCAGTGCTCGTAGGGGCGGGAGTGCCTACAATGAGCAGTTCTTC	CSARRGGSAYNEQFF
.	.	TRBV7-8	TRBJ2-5	TGTGCCAGCAGCTTAGGCCAGGAGCACAATGAGCAGTACTTC	CASSLGQEHNEQYF
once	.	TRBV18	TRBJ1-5	TGTGCCAGCTCACCACGGACGGGGGGCAATCAGCCCCAGCATTTT	CASSPRTGGNQPQHF
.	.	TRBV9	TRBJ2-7	TGTGCCAGCAGCGTTAAAGGGGAAGACTACGAGCAGTACTTC	CASSVKGEDYEQYF
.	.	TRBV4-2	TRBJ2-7	TGTGCCAGCAGCCAAGATTGGGGACCTAGCTACGAGCAGTACTTC	CASSQDWGPSYEQYF
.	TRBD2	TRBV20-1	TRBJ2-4	TGCAGTGCTTCTACCGGACTAGCGGCCACCAAAAACATTCAGTACTTC	CSASTGLAATKNIQYF
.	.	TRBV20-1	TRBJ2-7	TGCAGTGCTTCCCCTGCAGGGAGGTCCTACAATGAGCAGTACTTC	CSASPAGRSYNEQYF
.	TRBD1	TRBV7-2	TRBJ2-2	TGTGCCAGCAGCTCTCGGACAGGGGCTACAAGGGGGGAGCTGTTTTTT	CASSSRTGATRGELFF
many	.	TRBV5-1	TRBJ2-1	TGCGCCAGCAGCTTGGGGTTCGGGGACGATGAGCAGTTCTTC	CASSLGFGDDEQFF
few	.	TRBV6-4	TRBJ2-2	TGTGCCAGCAGTGTTTCGGCCGCGGGCACCGGGGAGCTGTTTTTT	CASSVSAAGTGELFF
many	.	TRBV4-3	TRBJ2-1	TGCGCCAGCAGCCAAGATTATGGAACGGGTCTAAACAATGAGCAGTTCTTC	CASSQDYGTGLNNEQFF
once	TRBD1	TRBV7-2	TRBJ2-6	TGTGCCAGCAGCTTAATAGGGACAGGAAGGTCTGGGGCCAACGTCCTGACTTTC	CASSLIGTGRSGANVLTF
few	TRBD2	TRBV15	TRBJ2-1	TGTGCCACCAGCAGAGTGGGGGGGTATTACAATGAGCAGTTCTTC	CATSRVGGYYNEQFF
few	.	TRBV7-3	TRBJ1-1	TGTGCCAGCAGGTCCGGGACACTAGCTTTCTTT	CASRSGTLAFF
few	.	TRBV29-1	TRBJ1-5	TGCAGCGTCGGAGGTCCAGGCAATCAGCCCCAGCATTTT	CSVGGPGNQPQHF
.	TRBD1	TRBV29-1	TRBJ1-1	TGCAGCGTTCGACAGGGAGCTGAAGCTTTCTTT	CSVRQGAEAFF
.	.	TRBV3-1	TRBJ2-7	TGTGCCAGCAGCCAAGTACAGGGAAGCGAGCAGTACTTC	CASSQVQGSEQYF
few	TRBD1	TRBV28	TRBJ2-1	TGTGCCAGCAGTACACCACGGACAGGTTGGGCCAATGAGCAGTTCTTC	CASSTPRTGWANEQFF
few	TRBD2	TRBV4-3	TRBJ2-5	TGCGCCAGCAGCCAAGACTTAAGCGGGGGGTTAAGAGAGACCCAGTACTTC	CASSQDLSGGLRETQYF
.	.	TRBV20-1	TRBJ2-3	TGCAGTGCTCGAGCTGGAGTGGGGGATACGCAGTATTTT	CSARAGVGDTQYF
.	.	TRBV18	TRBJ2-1	TGTGCCAGCTCACCGTACTTGGCCTACAATGAGCAGTTCTTC	CASSPYLAYNEQFF
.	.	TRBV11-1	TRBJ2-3	TGTGCCAGCAGGTTACGGGGAGGTGCCGCAGATACGCAGTATTTT	CASRLRGGAADTQYF
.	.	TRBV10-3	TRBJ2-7	TGTGCCATCAGTGGCGGTAGCGGATACGAGCAGTACTTC	CAISGGSGYEQYF
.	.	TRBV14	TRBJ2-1	TGTACCAGCAGCCAACCCTCCCGGCACAACGAGCAGTTCTTC	CTSSQPSRHNEQFF
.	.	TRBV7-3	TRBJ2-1	TGTGCCAGCAGGACAAAGGGGACAATCTACAATGAGCAGTTCTTC	CASRTKGTIYNEQFF
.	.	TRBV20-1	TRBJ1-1	TGCAGTGCGGCGGATGGGGGGCGCACTGAAGCTTTCTTT	CSAADGGRTEAFF
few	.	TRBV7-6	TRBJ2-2	TGTGCCAGCAGCGAACAGACAATGAACACCGGGGAGCTGTTTTTT	CASSEQTMNTGELFF
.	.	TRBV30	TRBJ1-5	TGTGCCTGGGGTCTGGGGACTCAGCCCCAGCATTTT	CAWGLGTQPQHF
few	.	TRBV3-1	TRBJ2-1	TGTGCCAGCAGCCAAATGTGGGGGAGGTCCTACAATGAGCAGTTCTTC	CASSQMWGRSYNEQFF
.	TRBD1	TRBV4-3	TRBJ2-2	TGCGCCAGCAGCCAAGATTTGGGACAGCTCTACACCGGGGAGCTGTTTTTT	CASSQDLGQLYTGELFF
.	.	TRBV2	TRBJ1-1	TGTGCCAGCAACCCGGGGGGGAGATCTGAAGCTTTCTTT	CASNPGGRSEAFF
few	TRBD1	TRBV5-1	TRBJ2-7	TGCGCCAGCAGCTTGTCTTATGCGGGACAGGGCGCCTACGAGCAGTACTTC	CASSLSYAGQGAYEQYF
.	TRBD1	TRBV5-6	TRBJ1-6	TGTGCCAGCAGCCCGGGGACAGGTGTAAATTCACCCCTCCACTTT	CASSPGTGVNSPLHF
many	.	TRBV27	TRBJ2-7	TGTGCCAGCAGTTTAAAACAGGGTTCCTACGAGCAGTACTTC	CASSLKQGSYEQYF
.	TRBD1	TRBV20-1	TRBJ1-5	TGCAGTGCTTCGGACAGGGTTCGACATAGCAATCAGCCCCAGCATTTT	CSASDRVRHSNQPQHF
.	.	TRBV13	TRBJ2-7	TGTGCCGGCACCTTACATACAGGGAGAAAATACGAGCAGTACTTC	CAGTLHTGRKYEQYF